Listed here are 20 T cell receptor beta chains from one sample, sequenced in a study of vaccination and CD4 T cells after COVID-19. As to treatment: roughly 10-day PBMC culture with coronavirus spike peptide pools or control peptides (ViraFEST assay). The assay that was used to sequence DNA from cultured CD4+ T cells was the Oncomine TCR Beta short-read assay. TCRdb called the PCR reads again in MiXCR, with one record for every CDR3 protein. The table shows 10,000 to 15,000 distinct CDR3 sequences, with more than 55% occurring only once. Their antigens remain unidentified. The material sequenced was CD4+ T cells from blood, cultured in vitro. The source is a human donor who had recovered from COVID-19.

This clonotype was seen more than once but under ten times. The J gene is TRBJ1-5, the V gene TRBV21-1. TRBV21-1 is a documented pseudogene. The CDR3 spans 13 residues. The CDR3 DNA sequence: TGTGCCAGCAGCAAAGGGGGCAATCAGCCCCAGCATTTT. Protein: CASSKGGNQPQHF.

This chain uses TRBV10-3 with TRBJ2-3; 7 bases match TRBD2. Unmatched junction bases numbered 13, after V lost 10 bases and J lost 0 bases. CDR1 and CDR2 (germline): ENHRY, SYGVKD. This CDR3 region has 16 residues. The CDR3 bases are TGTGCCAACCCAACTAGCGCCCGTACTAGCACAGATACGCAGTATTTT. Amino acids: CANPTSARTSTDTQYF.

The V gene is TRBV29-1, the J gene TRBJ2-2; 7 positions match TRBD1. V was clipped by 4 bases and J by 1 base; unmatched bases: 0. The CDR3 has 13 residues. From germline, CDR1 is SQVTM and CDR2 ANQGSEA. The chain's CDR3 is CSVGTGNTGELFF. In DNA, the CDR3 is TGCAGCGTTGGGACAGGGAACACCGGGGAGCTGTTTTTT.

This clonotype was counted a few times. The V and J genes are TRBV10-3 and TRBJ1-6; D possibly corresponds to TRBD1 (5 bases). The CDR3 covers 15 residues. The V and J ends lost 0 bases and 9 bases respectively, with 12 bases between them. Germline assignment: CDR1 ENHRY and CDR2 SYGVKD. In DNA form, the CDR3 reads TGTGCCATCAGTGAGTCAGGACCCGGGGGTTCACCCCTCCACTTT. Residues: CAISESGPGGSPLHF.

V gene TRBV19 combines with J gene TRBJ1-2; TRBD1 matches 9 bases. CDR1 and CDR2 from the germline V gene are LNHDA and SQIVND (reference sequence). The CDR3 is 15 residues long. V trimming: 7 bases; J trimming: 2 bases; junction bases outside the gene matches: 8. CDR3 residues: CASNRPGQGNYGYTF. CDR3 DNA: TGTGCCAGTAATCGCCCCGGACAGGGGAACTATGGCTACACCTTC.

J is TRBJ1-2 and V is TRBV5-1; D gene ambiguous. Germline V gives CDR1 SGHRS, CDR2 YFSETQ. V was clipped by 4 bases and J by 7 bases, with 17 bases between them. The CDR3 is made up of 14 amino acids. The CDR3 loop is CASSPEEPTGGYTF. For the CDR3, the DNA is TGCGCCAGCAGCCCGGAGGAGCCGACGGGTGGCTACACCTTC.

This clonotype occurred a few times. V usage is TRBV20-1 and J usage is TRBJ2-7, with D unclear. From germline, CDR1 is DFQATT and CDR2 SNEGSKA (reference sequence). CDR3 length: 14 amino acids. The V and J ends lost 3 bases and 3 bases respectively, with 15 bases between them. In DNA form, the CDR3 reads TGCAGTGCTAGTTCAGGTCTATCCCACTACGAGCAGTACTTC. Residues: CSASSGLSHYEQYF.

This clonotype was counted between two and nine times. The rearrangement joins TRBV7-8 to TRBJ1-1; D remains unclear. This CDR3 region has 14 residues. V was trimmed by 4 bases and J by 2 bases, leaving 11 bases between them. Germline values: CDR1 SGHVS, CDR2 FQNEAQ. CDR3 in DNA: TGTGCCAGCAGCTCGAGCGCCCTCAACACTGAAGCTTTCTTT. Encoded protein: CASSSSALNTEAFF.

The chain recombines TRBV5-1 with TRBJ2-3; D might be TRBD1 (5 bases). This CDR3 spans 17 amino acids. V lost 0 bases, J lost 5 bases, and 19 bases lay in between. The germline V gene has CDR1 SGHRS and CDR2 YFSETQ. CDR3 in amino acids: CASSLVPTASQGDTQYF. DNA for the CDR3: TGCGCCAGCAGCTTGGTCCCGACAGCCTCGCAGGGAGATACGCAGTATTTT.

This clonotype was seen more than once but under ten times. The V call is TRBV2, the J call TRBJ2-1; TRBD2 might be the D (5 bases). The CDR3 length is 13 residues. The V gene's germline CDR1 is SNHLY and CDR2 FYNNEI. Trimming pared 4 bases from V and 7 bases from J, leaving 11 bases between. CDR3 in amino acids: CASSGVLDNEQFF. In DNA form, the CDR3 reads TGTGCCAGCAGTGGAGTACTAGATAATGAGCAGTTCTTC.

This clonotype was detected only a few times. This chain joins TRBV7-9 and TRBJ2-2; D is ambiguous. This CDR3 region has 13 residues. The V gene's germline CDR1 is SEHNR and CDR2 FQNEAQ (reference sequence). The ends were cut back, 5 bases at V and 5 bases at J, with 9 bases in the middle. CDR3 nucleotide sequence: TGTGCCAGCAGCCCAGAGTGGACCGGGGAGCTGTTTTTT. Protein product: CASSPEWTGELFF.

CDR3 nucleotide sequence: TGTGCCAGCAGCGGATCTAGCGTCCAAGAGACCCAGTACTTC. This gives the protein CASSGSSVQETQYF. The rearrangement uses TRBV5-4 and TRBJ2-5; weak D call: TRBD2 (6 bases). Germline CDR1 reads SGHNT; CDR2 reads YYREEE (reference sequence). V lost 4 bases to trimming and J lost 1 base, with 11 bases between them. This CDR3 comprises 14 residues.

DNA of the CDR3: TGTGCCAGCAGTCCAACCACAGATGGGACCCAGTACTTC. Its protein product is CASSPTTDGTQYF. The gene calls are TRBV7-3 and TRBJ2-5, with D uncertain. Germline V lookup: CDR1 SGHTA, CDR2 FQGTGA. Trimming left V 6 bases short and J 7 bases short, with 15 bases between. This CDR3 spans 13 amino acids.

The chain has TRBV7-2 and TRBJ2-1; weak D call: TRBD1 (6 bases). The V end lost 4 bases, the J end lost 9 bases, and 10 bases lay between the germline ends. This CDR3 has 12 residues. The germline V gene has CDR1 SGHTA and CDR2 FQGNSA. The CDR3: CASSSAGAEQFF. In nucleotides, the CDR3 is TGTGCCAGCAGCTCCGCAGGGGCTGAGCAGTTCTTC. Using reference TRBV7-2 and TRBJ2-1 for the parts outside the CDR3, the full variable domain is GAGVSQSPSNKVTEKGKDVELRCDPISGHTALYWYRQSLGQGLEFLIYFQGNSAPDKSGLPSDRFSAERTGGSVSTLTIQRTQQEDSAVYLCASSSAGAEQFFGPGTRLTVL.

This chain links TRBV20-1 with TRBJ2-2; tentatively, D is TRBD1 (5 bases). Trimming removed 0 bases from V and 0 bases from J, with 8 bases in between. Germline V gives CDR1 DFQATT, CDR2 SNEGSKA (reference sequence). The CDR3 consists of 15 residues. The CDR3 DNA sequence: TGCAGTGCTAGAGATAGACAGACGAACACCGGGGAGCTGTTTTTT. Residues: CSARDRQTNTGELFF.

This clonotype turned up a few times. The V call is TRBV7-9, the J call TRBJ1-4, with D maybe TRBD1 (5 bases). CDR3 length: 16 amino acids. The germline V gene has CDR1 SEHNR and CDR2 FQNEAQ (reference sequence). The ends were cut back, 5 bases at V and 0 bases at J, with 13 bases in the middle. In DNA form, the CDR3 reads TGTGCCAGCAGCCTATCCCGGGGCGCAACTAATGAAAAACTGTTTTTT. Translated, it gives CASSLSRGATNEKLFF.

V usage is TRBV7-9 and J usage is TRBJ1-2, with TRBD1 as a possible D gene (6 bases). V shed 2 bases and J shed 3 bases, with 7 bases lying between them. The CDR3 runs 13 residues. In germline, CDR1 is SEHNR, CDR2 FQNEAQ (reference sequence). The CDR3 DNA reads TGTGCCAGCAGCTTAAGGGGGGACTATGGCTACACCTTC. The encoded protein is CASSLRGDYGYTF.

The J gene is TRBJ2-3, the V gene TRBV11-1; a possible D gene is TRBD2 (6 bases). The CDR3 runs 15 residues. CDR1 and CDR2 (germline): SGHAT, FQDESV (reference sequence). The V end lost 5 bases, the J end lost 4 bases, and 16 bases lay between the germline ends. Here the CDR3 DNA reads TGTGCCAGCAGCCCCGGTAGTAGCGGCTCAGATACGCAGTATTTT. This translates into CASSPGSSGSDTQYF.

This clonotype turned up a few times. This chain joins TRBV7-2 and TRBJ1-5, with D unresolved. Trimming took 2 bases from V and 6 from J, leaving 5 bases between them. Germline-derived CDR1 and CDR2 are SGHTA and FQGNSA. The CDR3 has 12 amino acids. CDR3 in amino acids: CASSLYPQPQHF. DNA of the CDR3: TGTGCCAGCAGCTTATATCCTCAGCCCCAGCATTTT. Combining the CDR3 with reference TRBV7-2 and TRBJ1-5 gives the whole variable domain GAGVSQSPSNKVTEKGKDVELRCDPISGHTALYWYRQSLGQGLEFLIYFQGNSAPDKSGLPSDRFSAERTGGSVSTLTIQRTQQEDSAVYLCASSLYPQPQHFGDGTRLSIL.

The rearrangement joins TRBV6-1 to TRBJ1-2; D gene uncertain. Germline CDR1 and CDR2: MNHNS and SASEGT. V was cut by 2 bases and J by 6 bases, with 10 bases left in between. The CDR3 is 13 amino acids. CDR3 region: CASSESFIDGYTF. The CDR3 DNA is TGTGCCAGCAGTGAATCCTTTATAGATGGCTACACCTTC.